The T cell receptor beta chain described here comes from a study of shared clonotypes between healthy human individuals. Points from the study as a whole: Investigators expected sequencing depth to affect clonotype sharing among donors. Four donors shared about 4.8% of their naive CD4 clonotypes. When compared with the clonotypes that were shared by all four sorted-subset donors, the non-shared clonotypes turned out to have lower generation probabilities.

Authors' analysis steps: Filtering differed because ImmunoSEQ produced junction-only sequences that carried no quality scores. Produced via immunoSEQ multiplex PCR; TCRdb's table is partial and in-frame only. V and J calls and clone size are copied from that table; D and trimming were computed from the DNA. Among roughly 2.2 million clones listed, just over 90% were seen once. About this clone: Its antigen is unknown.

The ends lost 2 bases at V and 0 bases at J; junction bases unmatched: 1. CDR3 size: 14 residues. Germline V CDR1 and CDR2: SEHNR, FQNEAQ (reference sequence). The specimen was naive CD4+ T cells from PBMCs. Subset here: CD45RA+ positively selected. This chain uses TRBV7-9 with TRBJ2-7; 7 bases match TRBD2. This clonotype originated in a man in his late teens or twenties in good health. Some clones in this sample may be carry-over from other donors' samples. CDR3 residues: CASSLTGGSYEQYF. In nucleotides, the CDR3 is TGTGCCAGCAGCTTAACGGGGGGCTCCTACGAGCAGTACTTC.